The 7 T cell receptor beta chains reported below all come from one sample, sequenced in a study of cytomegalovirus exposure and HLA in healthy donors. Sequenced by immunoSEQ multiplex PCR; TCRdb stores in-frame clones only, minus some. Of approximately 88,000 clones in the sample, 90% to 97% were seen once. Sequenced: PBMCs. The receptors originated from a woman younger than 35 in good health and CMV-seronegative.

This clone was detected once. The chain carries TRBV29-1 and TRBJ2-7; the D is unclear. Trimming left V 4 bases short and J 6 bases short, with 13 bases between. From germline, CDR1 is SQVTM and CDR2 ANQGSEA. CDR3 length equals 12 residues. The CDR3 protein is CSVVVFQAEQYF. The CDR3 DNA is TGCAGCGTTGTAGTGTTTCAGGCCGAGCAGTACTTC.

This chain joins TRBV18 and TRBJ2-1; D is undetermined. Deletions cut 6 bases from V and 9 bases from J, with 21 bases between. Germline V gene lookup returns CDR1 KGHSH and CDR2 LQKENI. The length of the CDR3 is 15 residues. CDR3: CASSLGFGGSGEQFF. The CDR3 DNA reads TGTGCCAGCTCTCTCGGTTTCGGTGGGTCGGGTGAGCAGTTCTTC.

This sequence joins TRBV9 and TRBJ2-2; 8 bases align to TRBD2. Germline-derived CDR1 and CDR2 are SGDLS and YYNGEE. The CDR3 extends over 21 amino acids. Trimming took 0 bases from V and 0 from J; bases not matched to a gene: 16. The CDR3 DNA is TGTGCCAGCAGCGTAGTCGCATGGGGGACTAAGACTAGCGCGAACACCGGGGAGCTGTTTTTT. Translating gives CASSVVAWGTKTSANTGELFF.

The V and J genes are TRBV10-1 and TRBJ1-5; 10 nucleotides match TRBD1. The CDR3 has 14 amino acids. Germline V lookup: CDR1 WNHNN, CDR2 SYGVQD (reference sequence). V was pared by 10 bases and J by 7 bases, with 10 bases of the junction left unmatched. In DNA, the CDR3 is TGCGCCACCAGGGGGACAGGGGTAGAGCAGCCCCAGCATTTT. This encodes CATRGTGVEQPQHF.

V usage is TRBV10-2 and J usage is TRBJ1-2; the match to TRBD1 covers 11 bases. Trimming at V came to 3 bases and at J to 7 bases, leaving 1 base not matched to a gene. The CDR3 has 13 amino acids. Per germline, CDR1 WSHSY and CDR2 SAAADI. CDR3 DNA: TGCGCCAGCAGTGAAGGGACAGGGGGTGGCTACACCTTC. Protein: CASSEGTGGGYTF.

The genes are TRBV9 and TRBJ2-2; 10 bases map to TRBD2. The CDR3 consists of 17 residues. J gave up 6 bases and V 0 bases, and 8 bases lay outside the gene matches. Germline V lookup: CDR1 SGDLS, CDR2 YYNGEE. CDR3 DNA sequence: TGTGCCAGCAGCGTAGCCCTAGCGGGAGTTCAGGCCGGGGAGCTGTTTTTT. Its protein is CASSVALAGVQAGELFF.

The rearrangement links TRBV30 to TRBJ1-4; D is unresolved. Germline CDR1 GTSNPN, CDR2 SVGIG (reference sequence). V was clipped by 7 bases and J by 0 bases, with 9 bases between them. The CDR3 is 13 amino acids. The CDR3 reads CASKRATNEKLFF. The CDR3 bases are TGTGCCTCTAAGCGAGCAACTAATGAAAAACTGTTTTTT.